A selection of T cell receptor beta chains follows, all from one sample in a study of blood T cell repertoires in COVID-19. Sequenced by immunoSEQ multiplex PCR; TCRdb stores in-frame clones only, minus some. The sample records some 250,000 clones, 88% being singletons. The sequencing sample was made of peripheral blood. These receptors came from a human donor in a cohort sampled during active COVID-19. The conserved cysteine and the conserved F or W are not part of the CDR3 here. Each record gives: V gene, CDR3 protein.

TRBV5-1,ASSLTPFLQETQY
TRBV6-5,ATVVGGSNQPQH
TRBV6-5,ASTDRVYSPLH
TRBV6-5,ASSYPRTGINEKLF
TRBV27,ASSSISTDTQY
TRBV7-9,ASSGWQVNEKLF
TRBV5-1,ASSSQLAGTYNEQF
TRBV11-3,ASSLGGGLAGGYEQY
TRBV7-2,ASSFLQGQPQH
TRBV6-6,ASRWTAPGQY
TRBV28,ASSPGYRANYGYT
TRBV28,ASSQLGGNSNQPQH
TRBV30,AWSASANYGYT
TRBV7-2,ASSLARDSINSPLH
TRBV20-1,SARPEYEQF
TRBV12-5,ASGLWEVEQY
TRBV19,ASSVQGEELF
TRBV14,ASSQVTYYEQY
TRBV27,ASREVRGAREQY
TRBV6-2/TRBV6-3,ASSYHSLGTRRNQPQH
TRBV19,ASSVRPGQGQNYEQY
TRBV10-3,AISVDRGHPRLYEQY
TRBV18,ASSPGMGTGSQKLF
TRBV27,ASSSSSGGAVSRLRPYEQY
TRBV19,ASTLFPRTGVNTEAF
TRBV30,AWNAAGEKLF
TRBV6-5,ASSQGDGYT
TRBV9,ASSVATPGETQY
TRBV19,ATRAVSNQPQH
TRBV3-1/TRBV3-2,ASSQDQRSSYEQY
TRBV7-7,ASSPTNPSGGSHEQF
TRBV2,ASSPDSGGYEQY
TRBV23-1,ASIMEEAF
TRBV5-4,ASSSSGGGNEKLF
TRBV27,ASSQTNEQF
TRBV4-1,ASSQGPRADRGRIYEQY
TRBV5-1,ASSLRSPDSPTDTQY
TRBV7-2,ASSQSETQY
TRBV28,ASSEAAGTPYSNQPQH
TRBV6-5,ASELAGPVYEQY
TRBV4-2,ASSQDRGQGYEQY
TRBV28,ASSERLAGETQY
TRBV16,ASSQSPGGNTIY
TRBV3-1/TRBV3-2,ASSDDRVQY
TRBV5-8,ASSFGGAATDTQY
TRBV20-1,SASTGRNYGYT
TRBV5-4,ASSLGSQNQETQY
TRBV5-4,ASSGGSSGSSSGNTIY
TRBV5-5,ASSLAVLSGRGTDTQY
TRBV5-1,ASSHTDTQY
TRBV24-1,ATSDNSGGAYNEQF
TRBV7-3,ASSLPGDSGNTIY
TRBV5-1,ASSLGLAGVDEQF
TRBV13,ASSERQAAYEQY
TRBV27,ASSERASYEQY
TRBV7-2,ASSLQGGSEKLF
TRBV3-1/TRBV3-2,ASSPLGSSPLH
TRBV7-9,ASSLGGSHEQY
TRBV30,AWRTLFYEQY
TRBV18,ASSPTLGQDHYEQY